The present TCR beta chain was sequenced within a study of post-analysis software for immune sequencing data. Study context: Relapsing-remitting, secondary progressive and progressive-relapsing courses of multiple sclerosis were included. Study observations and caveats: Patients used about 5 TRBV segments, including TRBV5-6, TRBV5-1 and TRBV20-1, more often than controls. Those with multiple sclerosis, the patient group, showed significantly lower normalized Chao1 diversity than controls.

Unique molecular identifiers featured in each of the TCR beta cDNA libraries. Researchers reported approximately 500,000 cDNA molecules coming from around 1 to 10 million T cells. From the PCR reads, TCRdb called clonotypes with MiXCR, one entry per CDR3 protein. The table records roughly 600,000 distinct CDR3 sequences, about 40% of them present only once. Germline CDR1 reads MNHEY; CDR2 reads SMNVEV (reference sequence). V was clipped by 6 bases and J by 3 bases; unmatched bases: 8. The CDR3 sequence is 16 residues long. A note on this clonotype: Its antigen is currently unknown.

This TCR was recovered from a girl between 10 and 17 years old with multiple sclerosis. The chain carries TRBV27 and TRBJ2-1, with TRBD2 identical over 10 bases. Sequences were obtained from blood. CDR3 amino acids: CASSPLAGVHYNEQFF. CDR3 DNA: TGTGCCAGCAGCCCTCTAGCGGGGGTGCACTACAATGAGCAGTTCTTC.